The 25 T cell receptor beta chains given below trace back to one sample, sequenced in a study of blood T cell repertoires in COVID-19. Generated by immunoSEQ multiplex PCR, the TCRdb table keeps only in-frame clones and is missing some. The sample lists some 330,000 clones, approximately 84% occurring once. The sequencing sample was made of PBMCs or T cells enriched from blood (not recorded which). The receptors were sampled from a man in his thirties or forties who had recovered from COVID-19.

The V call is TRBV7-9, the J call TRBJ1-4, with D possibly TRBD1 on 6 matching bases. The germline V gene has CDR1 SEHNR and CDR2 FQNEAQ (reference sequence). The CDR3 is made up of 16 amino acids. Trimming left V 5 bases short and J 2 bases short, with 15 bases between. CDR3 sequence (DNA): TGTGCCAGCAGCAATTCAAGGACAGCGACTAATGAAAAACTGTTTTTT. Translated, it gives CASSNSRTATNEKLFF. Looking up the rest from reference TRBV7-9 and TRBJ1-4 gives the full variable domain: DTGVSQNPRHKITKRGQNVTFRCDPISEHNRLYWYRQTLGQGPEFLTYFQNEAQLEKSRLLSDRFSAERPKGSFSTLEIQRTEQGDSAMYLCASSNSRTATNEKLFFGSGTQLSVL.

This clone was counted between two and nine times. V is TRBV30 and J is TRBJ1-6, with D unclear. CDR3 size: 13 residues. V lost 3 bases and J lost 8, with 11 bases in between. Germline assignment: CDR1 GTSNPN and CDR2 SVGIG (reference sequence). The CDR3 bases are TGTGCCTGGAGGAGTAGAGGGTATTCACCCCTCCACTTT. Protein product: CAWRSRGYSPLHF.

The V and J genes are TRBV30 and TRBJ1-3; D may be TRBD1 (5 bases). This CDR3 contains 15 residues. The V and J ends lost 4 bases and 0 bases respectively, with 13 bases between them. The germline gives CDR1 GTSNPN, CDR2 SVGIG (reference sequence). CDR3 sequence reads: CAWIRQGFSGNTIYF. CDR3 nucleotide sequence: TGTGCCTGGATAAGGCAGGGCTTCTCTGGAAACACCATATATTTT.

The V call is TRBV18, the J call TRBJ2-7; the match to TRBD1 covers 9 bases. J was trimmed by 3 bases and V by 6 bases; bases with no gene match: 6. The germline CDR1 and CDR2 sequences are KGHSH and LQKENI. This CDR3 spans 14 amino acids. CDR3 sequence: CASSGTGSFYEQYF. CDR3 DNA: TGTGCCAGCTCGGGGACAGGGAGCTTCTACGAGCAGTACTTC. Looking up the rest from reference TRBV18 and TRBJ2-7 gives the full variable domain: NAGVMQNPRHLVRRRGQEARLRCSPMKGHSHVYWYRQLPEEGLKFMVYLQKENIIDESGMPKERFSAEFPKEGPSILRIQQVVRGDSAAYFCASSGTGSFYEQYFGPGTRLTVT.

The chain employs TRBV27 and TRBJ2-3, with 11 bases fitting TRBD2. Trimming took 5 bases from V and 5 from J; bases not matched to a gene: 9. Looked up from germline, CDR1 is MNHEY and CDR2 is SMNVEV (reference sequence). The length of the CDR3 is 16 residues. Here the CDR3 DNA reads TGTGCCAGCAGTCCCCGAGTAGCGGGAGGGATAGATACGCAGTATTTT. Protein product: CASSPRVAGGIDTQYF.

J is TRBJ2-1 and V is TRBV19; 9 bases line up with TRBD1. The V and J ends lost 7 bases and 4 bases, in that order; junction bases with no gene match: 8. The V gene's germline CDR1 is LNHDA and CDR2 SQIVND (reference sequence). The CDR3 is 15 amino acids. The CDR3 reads CASTDGQGIYNEQFF. DNA of the CDR3: TGTGCCAGTACTGATGGACAGGGGATTTACAATGAGCAGTTCTTC.

The chain is built from TRBV5-1 and TRBJ2-3; TRBD1 matches at 7 bases. This CDR3 has 17 amino acids. Trimming removed 3 bases from V and 0 bases from J; junction bases left unmatched: 10. CDR1 and CDR2 (germline): SGHRS, YFSETQ. The CDR3 sequence: CASSWGQHIFSTDTQYF. The CDR3 bases are TGCGCCAGCAGCTGGGGACAGCATATTTTTAGCACAGATACGCAGTATTTT.

This sequence joins TRBV7-9 and TRBJ2-7, with 7 positions matching TRBD1. V shed 4 bases and J 3 bases; nucleotides not matched to a gene: 9. Germline V gene sequence: CDR1 SEHNR, CDR2 FQNEAQ (reference sequence). The CDR3 has 15 residues. CDR3 DNA: TGTGCCAGCAGCTCCGTTCGGGACAGAGACTACGAGCAGTACTTC. Translating it yields CASSSVRDRDYEQYF.

The rearrangement joins TRBV11-3 to TRBJ1-6; D might be TRBD1 (5 bases). Looked up from germline, CDR1 is SGHNT and CDR2 is YENEEA. Trimming left V 8 bases short and J 8 bases short, with 13 bases between. CDR3 size: 13 residues. This CDR3 is CASGRPGHSPLHF. The DNA for the CDR3 is TGTGCCAGCGGTCGACCAGGGCATTCACCCCTCCACTTT.

The chain employs TRBV18 and TRBJ1-4; TRBD1 might be the D (5 bases). Trimming removed 4 bases at V and 0 bases at J, with 9 bases between. This CDR3 contains 15 residues. Germline CDR1 reads KGHSH; CDR2 reads LQKENI. CDR3 sequence: CASSLDSSTNEKLFF. DNA of the CDR3: TGTGCCAGCTCACTTGACAGCTCAACTAATGAAAAACTGTTTTTT.

This rearrangement joins TRBV5-4 to TRBJ1-1; TRBD1 might be the D (6 bases). Germline V gene data show CDR1 as SGHNT and CDR2 as YYREEE (reference sequence). Trimming cost V 6 bases and J 4 bases, with 16 bases left between them. The CDR3 runs 14 residues. The CDR3 here is CASIRETGSTEAFF. The CDR3 DNA reads as TGTGCCAGCATCCGAGAGACAGGTTCCACTGAAGCTTTCTTT.

This clone has more than one count but fewer than ten. The chain employs TRBV7-8 and TRBJ1-6; D remains ambiguous. The V gene's germline CDR1 is SGHVS and CDR2 FQNEAQ. The CDR3 spans 14 residues. V was trimmed by 5 bases and J by 10 bases, leaving 15 bases between them. DNA for the CDR3: TGTGCCAGCAGCCCCCTTGAGAGCGGATCACCCCTCCACTTT. This translates into CASSPLESGSPLHF.

This chain uses TRBV12-3 or TRBV12-4 with TRBJ1-1; D gene ambiguous. Trimming shortened V by 3 bases and J by 0 bases, and 5 bases separated the two germline ends. This CDR3 contains 13 residues. The CDR3 DNA follows: TGTGCCAGCAGTTTTCCCATGAACACTGAAGCTTTCTTT. Amino acids: CASSFPMNTEAFF.

The chain recombines TRBV2 with TRBJ2-3; 8 nucleotides line up with TRBD2. The CDR3 sequence is 14 residues long. In germline, CDR1 is SNHLY, CDR2 FYNNEI. Trimming removed 4 bases from V and 2 bases from J; junction bases left unmatched: 2. CDR3 loop: CASSGGRTTDTQYF. The CDR3 DNA reads TGTGCCAGCAGTGGCGGGAGGACCACAGATACGCAGTATTTT.

The V gene is TRBV27, the J gene TRBJ2-7; D is possibly TRBD2 (6 bases). Germline values: CDR1 MNHEY, CDR2 SMNVEV (reference sequence). The length of the CDR3 is 12 residues. Trimming cost V 6 bases and J 7 bases, with 13 bases left between them. The CDR3 DNA reads TGTGCCAGCAGCCGCGGGGCAGGGGAGCAGTACTTC. Translation gives CASSRGAGEQYF.

The genes are TRBV27 and TRBJ2-7; TRBD1 is a possible D gene (6 bases). CDR1 and CDR2 from the germline V gene are MNHEY and SMNVEV (reference sequence). The CDR3 loop spans 13 amino acids. V was shortened by 5 bases and J by 2 bases, with 10 bases between the two germline ends. The CDR3 sequence: CASSHRETYEQYF. In DNA form, the CDR3 reads TGTGCCAGCAGTCACAGGGAAACCTACGAGCAGTACTTC.

The rearrangement joins TRBV10-1 to TRBJ2-7; 9 nucleotides align to TRBD1. Germline V gives CDR1 WNHNN, CDR2 SYGVQD (reference sequence). The trim removed 5 bases at V and 3 bases at J, leaving 5 bases unmatched. There are 14 residues in the CDR3. The CDR3: CASSTGTGSYEQYF. DNA of the CDR3: TGCGCCAGCAGTACCGGGACAGGGAGCTACGAGCAGTACTTC.

V gene TRBV5-1 combines with J gene TRBJ1-4; 10 bases line up with TRBD1. The V gene's germline CDR1 is SGHRS and CDR2 YFSETQ. The ends lost 0 bases at V and 5 bases at J; junction bases unmatched: 1. The CDR3 spans 15 residues. The CDR3 loop reads CASSLEGQGNEKLFF. The CDR3 nucleotides read TGCGCCAGCAGCTTGGAGGGACAGGGGAATGAAAAACTGTTTTTT. Full variable domain (rest looked up from reference TRBV5-1 and TRBJ1-4): KAGVTQTPRYLIKTRGQQVTLSCSPISGHRSVSWYQQTPGQGLQFLFEYFSETQRNKGNFPGRFSGRQFSNSRSEMNVSTLELGDSALYLCASSLEGQGNEKLFFGSGTQLSVL.

The chain couples TRBV24-1 to TRBJ2-1; perhaps TRBD2 as D (5 bases). The V and J ends lost 0 bases and 9 bases respectively, with 8 bases between them. This CDR3 contains 13 residues. CDR1 and CDR2 (germline): KGHDR, SFDVKD. The CDR3 spells CATSDLAGGEQFF. The CDR3 nucleotides are TGTGCCACCAGTGATTTGGCCGGAGGTGAGCAGTTCTTC.

The chain's CDR3 is CASRPDRVNTEAFF. CDR3 nucleotides: TGTGCCAGCAGACCCGACAGAGTGAACACTGAAGCTTTCTTT. The rearrangement links TRBV5-4 to TRBJ1-1, with a tentative D call TRBD1 (5 bases). The CDR3 loop spans 14 amino acids. V was cut by 5 bases and J by 0 bases, with 11 bases left in between. Germline CDR1 SGHNT, CDR2 YYREEE (reference sequence). Full variable domain (missing parts from reference TRBV5-4 and TRBJ1-1): ETGVTQSPTHLIKTRGQQVTLRCSSQSGHNTVSWYQQALGQGPQFIFQYYREEENGRGNFPPRFSGLQFPNYSSELNVNALELDDSALYLCASRPDRVNTEAFFGQGTRLTVV.

V usage is TRBV2 and J usage is TRBJ1-4; TRBD1 aligns across 8 bases. The CDR3 consists of 14 residues. V lost 8 bases, J lost 5 bases, and 7 bases stayed unmatched. Germline lookup yields CDR1 SNHLY and CDR2 FYNNEI. CDR3 bases: TGTGCCAGCGCGGGGCACAGGGGGAATGAAAAACTGTTTTTT. This translates into CASAGHRGNEKLFF.

J is TRBJ1-2 and V is TRBV5-1; 11 bases line up with TRBD1. V dropped 0 bases and J dropped 4; count of bases not matched to a gene: 2. CDR3 length: 15 amino acids. Per the germline V gene, CDR1 is SGHRS and CDR2 is YFSETQ. The CDR3 DNA reads as TGCGCCAGCAGCTTGGAGGGACAGGGGGTCTATGGCTACACCTTC. This codes for CASSLEGQGVYGYTF.

J is TRBJ2-2 and V is TRBV10-2; 7 bases map to TRBD1. CDR1 WSHSY and CDR2 SAAADI come from the germline V gene. The CDR3 covers 13 residues. V shed 5 bases, J shed 6 bases, and the junction held 3 bases outside the gene matches. The CDR3 coding sequence is TGCGCCAGCAGTAAAGACAGGGCCGGGGAGCTGTTTTTT. Translated, it gives CASSKDRAGELFF.

This clone appeared a single time. The rearrangement uses TRBV7-6 and TRBJ1-1, with D possibly matching TRBD1 (6 bases). CDR1 is SGHVS, CDR2 FNYEAQ, per germline. CDR3 length: 14 amino acids. V gave up 1 base and J gave up 4 bases, with 10 bases separating them. The CDR3 region has the DNA TGTGCCAGCAGCTTAGGAGCGACAGGCACTGAAGCTTTCTTT. As protein: CASSLGATGTEAFF.

This chain links TRBV6-2 or TRBV6-3 with TRBJ2-7; tentative D call: TRBD1 (5 bases). The V and J ends lost 0 bases and 5 bases respectively, with 20 bases between them. From germline, CDR1 is MNHEY and CDR2 SVGEGT. CDR3 size: 17 residues. CDR3 sequence reads: CASSYSTTGLSSHEQYF. DNA of the CDR3: TGTGCCAGCAGTTACTCGACCACAGGCTTATCCTCTCACGAGCAGTACTTC.